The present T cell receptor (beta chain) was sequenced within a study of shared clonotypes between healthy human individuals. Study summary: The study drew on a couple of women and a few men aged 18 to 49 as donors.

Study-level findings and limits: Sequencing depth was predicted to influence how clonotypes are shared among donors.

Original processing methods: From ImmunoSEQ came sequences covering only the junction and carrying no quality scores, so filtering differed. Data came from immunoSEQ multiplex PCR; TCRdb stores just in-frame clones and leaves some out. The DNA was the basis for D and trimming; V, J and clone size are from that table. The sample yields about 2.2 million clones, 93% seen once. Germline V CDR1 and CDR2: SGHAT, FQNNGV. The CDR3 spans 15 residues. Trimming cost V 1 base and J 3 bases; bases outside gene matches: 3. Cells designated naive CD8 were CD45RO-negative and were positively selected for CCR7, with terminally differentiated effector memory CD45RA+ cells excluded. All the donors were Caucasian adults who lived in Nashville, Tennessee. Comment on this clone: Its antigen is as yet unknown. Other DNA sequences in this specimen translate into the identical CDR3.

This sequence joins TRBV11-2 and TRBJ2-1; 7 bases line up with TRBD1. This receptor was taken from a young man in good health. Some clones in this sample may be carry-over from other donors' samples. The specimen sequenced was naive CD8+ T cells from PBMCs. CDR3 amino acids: CASSLVAGGYNEQFF. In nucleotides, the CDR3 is TGTGCCAGCAGCTTAGTAGCAGGGGGCTACAATGAGCAGTTCTTC.